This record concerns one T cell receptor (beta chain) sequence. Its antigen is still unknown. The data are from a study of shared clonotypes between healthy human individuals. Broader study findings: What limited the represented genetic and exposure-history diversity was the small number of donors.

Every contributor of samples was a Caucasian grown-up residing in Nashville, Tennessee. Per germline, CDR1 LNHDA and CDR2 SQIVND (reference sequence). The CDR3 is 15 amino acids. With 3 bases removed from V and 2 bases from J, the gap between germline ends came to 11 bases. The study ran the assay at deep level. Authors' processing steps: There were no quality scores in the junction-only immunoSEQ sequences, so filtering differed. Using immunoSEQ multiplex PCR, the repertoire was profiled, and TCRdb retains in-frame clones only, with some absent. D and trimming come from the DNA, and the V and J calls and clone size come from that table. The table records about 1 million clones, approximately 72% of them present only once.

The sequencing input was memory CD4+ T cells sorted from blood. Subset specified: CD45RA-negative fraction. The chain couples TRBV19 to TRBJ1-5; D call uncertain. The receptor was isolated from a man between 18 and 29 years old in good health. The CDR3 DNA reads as TGTGCCAGTAGTATTACGGGGTCCGGCAATCAGCCCCAGCATTTT. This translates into CASSITGSGNQPQHF.